A selection of T cell receptor beta chains follows, all from one sample in a study of T-cell reconstitution after alpha-beta-depleted transplantation in children. In TCRdb, the PCR reads were re-called with MiXCR into one record per CDR3 protein. Counted here are over 200,000 distinct CDR3 sequences, 7% to 9% occurring once; the ten biggest clones make up roughly a third. Sequencing used PBMCs, mostly from graft donor cells, obtained 360 days after TCRalphabeta/CD19-depleted stem cell transplant. Every receptor here comes from a male patient between 2 and 10 years old who had a stem cell transplant for acute myeloid leukemia, so the T cells may come from the graft donor. CDR3s include the opening cysteine and the closing phenylalanine or tryptophan. D genes are given only for firm matches. The size field is filled for only some rows; it gives once, few, many or a size class.

D gene	clone size	V gene	J gene	CDR3 protein	CDR3 DNA
TRBD2	NA	TRBV20-1	TRBJ2-7	CSADGLAGVREQYF	TGCAGTGCTGACGGACTAGCGGGAGTTAGGGAGCAGTACTTC
TRBD2	NA	TRBV20-1	TRBJ2-5	CSAASAGVGETQYF	TGCAGTGCTGCCTCGGCGGGAGTGGGAGAGACCCAGTACTTC
TRBD1	few	TRBV5-1	TRBJ2-7	CASSVRPGQGACEQYF	TGCGCCAGCAGCGTAAGACCGGGACAGGGGGCGTGCGAGCAGTACTTC
TRBD2	many	TRBV5-1	TRBJ2-1	CASSFPKTTSGGITDEQFF	TGCGCCAGCAGCTTCCCGAAAACGACTAGCGGGGGGATTACAGATGAGCAGTTCTTC
NA	many	TRBV18	TRBJ2-1	CASSGLDEQFF	TGTGCCAGCTCAGGACTCGATGAGCAGTTCTTC
NA	NA	TRBV11-2	TRBJ1-1	CASSLGPMNTEAFF	TGTGCCAGCAGCTTGGGTCCCATGAACACTGAAGCTTTCTTT
TRBD1	NA	TRBV18	TRBJ2-7	CASSPRPAGQESYEQYF	TGTGCCAGCTCACCAAGACCGGCGGGACAGGAATCCTACGAGCAGTACTTC
NA	NA	TRBV5-1	TRBJ2-6	CASGVAGANVLTF	TGCGCCAGCGGGGTAGCTGGGGCCAACGTCCTGACTTTC
TRBD2	once	TRBV6-1	TRBJ2-3	CASIRGETDTQYF	TGTGCCAGCATACGGGGGGAGACAGATACGCAGTATTTT
TRBD2	many	TRBV20-1	TRBJ2-1	CSAPRGLADPYNEQFF	TGCAGTGCTCCCCGAGGACTAGCGGACCCGTACAATGAGCAGTTCTTC
NA	many	TRBV20-1	TRBJ2-3	CSARKRGDTQYF	TGCAGTGCTAGAAAGAGGGGGGATACGCAGTATTTT
TRBD2	NA	TRBV7-6	TRBJ2-7	CASSLAPTTSIYYEQYF	TGTGCCAGCAGCTTAGCGCCAACGACTAGCATCTACTACGAGCAGTACTTC
TRBD2	few	TRBV18	TRBJ2-6	CASSPPLREGTGANVLTF	TGTGCCAGCTCACCACCGTTGCGGGAGGGCACTGGGGCCAACGTCCTGACTTTC
TRBD2	many	TRBV5-1	TRBJ2-5	CASSSLAGELKTQYF	TGCGCCAGCAGCTCACTAGCGGGAGAGCTAAAGACCCAGTACTTC
NA	NA	TRBV5-4	TRBJ1-2	CASSLGAGVPYGYTF	TGTGCCAGCAGCCTTGGGGCAGGGGTCCCCTATGGCTACACCTTC